Described below is a single T cell receptor (beta chain) sequence and its context. Its target is not known. Unique-molecular-identifier-tagged TCR beta cDNA libraries were used. Researchers reported 400,000 to 550,000 cDNA molecules coming from approximately 1 to 10 million T cells. Each CDR3 protein is one row after TCRdb ran MiXCR on the PCR reads. The sample holds hundreds of thousands of distinct CDR3 sequences, roughly 46% seen once. The data were obtained in a study of post-analysis software for immune sequencing data. Germline CDR1 and CDR2: SGHTA and FQGTGA. The CDR3 runs to 14 residues. The J segment lost 8 bases and the V segment lost 0 bases, leaving 4 bases of the junction unmatched. Findings and caveats of the study: Compared with controls, patients showed significantly lower normalized Chao1 diversity. In patients, about five TRBV segments were more frequent than in controls, with TRBV5-6, TRBV5-1 and TRBV20-1 among them.

This sequence originates from a girl between 10 and 17 years old with multiple sclerosis. Material: blood. The rearrangement links TRBV7-3 to TRBJ2-1, with 7 bases lining up with TRBD1. CDR3: CASSLTTGKDEQFF. CDR3 sequence (DNA): TGTGCCAGCAGCTTAACGACAGGGAAAGATGAGCAGTTCTTC.